The clone carrying this T cell receptor (beta chain) was seen only a few times. Its antigen remains unidentified. The source of the sample is a study of blood T cells in healthy people across ages. Study context: Roughly one uniquely barcoded beta molecule per two T cells was captured. Study-level points and caveats: It was not possible, with unsorted PBMCs, to conclusively compare naive and antigen-experienced cells. Older individuals had lower TCR beta diversity per million T cells (the decline was roughly linear).

Peripheral blood, roughly 9.1 milliliters per donor, was collected. Primers used in a second PCR of about 7 to 11 cycles were a sample-barcoded 5' primer and a J-beta primer mix. MiXCR, run by TCRdb on the 5' RACE reads, gives a single entry per CDR3 protein. The sample carries roughly 700,000 distinct CDR3 sequences, approximately 49% recorded once. Germline CDR1 is SQVTM and CDR2 is ANQGSEA. V lost 5 bases to trimming and J lost 0 bases; unmatched junction nucleotides: 11. The CDR3 is 18 amino acids. This TCR came from a woman aged 55-69 years in good health. The V gene is TRBV29-1, the J gene TRBJ2-3; 13 nucleotides align to TRBD2. Sequencing was carried out using blood. In nucleotides, the CDR3 is TGCAGCGTTCCCTGGGGACTAGCGGGGCTTACTAGCACAGATACGCAGTATTTT. This gives the protein CSVPWGLAGLTSTDTQYF.